This record concerns one T cell receptor beta chain sequence. This entry is derived from a study of blood T cell repertoires in COVID-19. Profiling relied on immunoSEQ multiplex PCR, and the TCRdb table lists in-frame clones only, not all of them. The sample shows over 250,000 clones, around nine tenths of them seen only once. The V gene's germline CDR1 is LGHNA and CDR2 YNFKEQ. Trimming removed 3 bases from V and 2 bases from J; junction bases left unmatched: 5. This CDR3 is 15 amino acids long. The sequence was obtained from a woman under 30 who had recovered from COVID-19. The V and J genes are TRBV4-2 and TRBJ2-7, with 9 bases that match TRBD1. The sample taken for sequencing was PBMCs or T cells enriched from blood (not recorded which). The CDR3: CASSQRQGGAYEQYF. CDR3 nucleotides: TGTGCCAGCAGCCAGAGACAGGGGGGCGCCTACGAGCAGTACTTC.